The clone carrying this T cell receptor beta chain was counted between two and nine times. These data belong to a study of blood T cell repertoires in COVID-19. Per germline, CDR1 SGHAT and CDR2 FQDESV (reference sequence). The length of the CDR3 is 18 residues. V lost 0 bases to trimming and J lost 0 bases, with 17 bases between them. Donors of Cohort 3 who recovered were those that had two negative PCRs, clearance, or symptom resolution. The data were produced by immunoSEQ multiplex PCR, yet TCRdb's version contains in-frame clones alone and is incomplete. The repertoire holds 330,000 or so clones, with about 88% as singletons.

Material for sequencing was PBMCs or T cells enriched from blood (not recorded which). The TCR comes from a woman in her thirties who had recovered from COVID-19. This rearrangement joins TRBV11-1 to TRBJ1-1; no clear D gene. The CDR3, as DNA: TGTGCCAGCAGCTTAGCTGAAGCGGCAGGAACACTGAACACTGAAGCTTTCTTT. It yields the protein CASSLAEAAGTLNTEAFF.